This is a list of T cell receptor beta chains from one sample in a study of blood T cell repertoires in COVID-19. Libraries were prepared by immunoSEQ multiplex PCR; TCRdb keeps only in-frame clonotypes and omits some of them. The sample includes about 20,000 clones, about 91% of them seen just once. The sample consisted of PBMCs or T cells enriched from blood (not recorded which). The source of these receptors is a young woman who had recovered from COVID-19. CDR3s include the opening cysteine and the closing phenylalanine or tryptophan. A D gene is named only where the DNA matches it firmly. Clone size appears in some rows only: once, few, many, or a class for an expanded clone.

d_gene	abundance	j_gene	len	v_gene	CDR3nt	CDR3aa
TRBD1	once	TRBJ2-7	16	TRBV27	TGTGCCAGCAGTTTTGATCCGGGACAGCTTACCTACGAGCAGTACTTC	CASSFDPGQLTYEQYF
TRBD1	.	TRBJ1-1	14	TRBV5-1	TGCGCCAGCAGCTATGACAGGGGCAACACTGAAGCTTTCTTT	CASSYDRGNTEAFF
TRBD2	.	TRBJ2-5	14	TRBV18	TGTGCCAGCTCATCCCCGGGAGGTAAAGAGACCCAGTACTTC	CASSSPGGKETQYF
.	.	TRBJ1-2	13	TRBV12-3/TRBV12-4	TGTGCCAGCTTGGGCCAGGAAGAGTATGGCTACACCTTC	CASLGQEEYGYTF
TRBD2	.	TRBJ2-7	15	TRBV4-2	TGTGCCAGCAGCCAAGAGACTAGCGGGCTCACCGAGCAGTACTTC	CASSQETSGLTEQYF
TRBD1	.	TRBJ1-1	16	TRBV9	TGTGCCAGCAGCGTAGCTTTAGACAGGGCGAACACTGAAGCTTTCTTT	CASSVALDRANTEAFF
.	.	TRBJ2-1	14	TRBV7-3	TGTGCCAGCAGCTTATACGGGGGGCCGGATGAGCAGTTCTTC	CASSLYGGPDEQFF
.	.	TRBJ2-1	13	TRBV7-2	TGTGCCAGCAGCCTCAGGCGGGGTACTGAGCAGTTCTTC	CASSLRRGTEQFF
TRBD1	.	TRBJ2-1	16	TRBV11-3	TGTGCCAGCAGCTTAGATCCAGACAGGGGGACCAATGAGCAGTTCTTC	CASSLDPDRGTNEQFF
.	.	TRBJ1-1	12	TRBV12-3/TRBV12-4	TGTGCCAGCAGCCCCGATGAGACTGAAGCTTTCTTT	CASSPDETEAFF
.	.	TRBJ1-1	11	TRBV19	TGTGCCAGTAGTATTCAATCTGAAGCTTTCTTT	CASSIQSEAFF
TRBD1	few	TRBJ1-4	17	TRBV7-6	TGTGCCAGCAGCTCCGGGACAGATCTTATCTTGGGAGAAAAACTGTTTTTT	CASSSGTDLILGEKLFF
.	.	TRBJ1-1	14	TRBV24-1	TGTGCCACCAGTGATGGACAGATGAACACTGAAGCTTTCTTT	CATSDGQMNTEAFF
.	.	TRBJ1-1	14	TRBV6-5	TGTGCCAGCAGTTACAGTACGGTGAACACTGAAGCTTTCTTT	CASSYSTVNTEAFF
.	once	TRBJ2-3	15	TRBV12-5	TGTGCTAGTGGTTTGGGACTTGGGGGGATCGATACGCAGTATTTT	CASGLGLGGIDTQYF
.	.	TRBJ1-2	12	TRBV27	TGTGCCAGCAGTTCTCGGGGGTCGGGCTACACCTTC	CASSSRGSGYTF
.	.	TRBJ2-3	15	TRBV4-2	TGTGCCAGCAGCGCGACTGGAACTAGCACAGATACGCAGTATTTT	CASSATGTSTDTQYF
TRBD1	.	TRBJ2-7	13	TRBV7-2	TGTGCCAGCAGCTTAGATCCACAGGGGGAGCAGTACTTC	CASSLDPQGEQYF
TRBD1	.	TRBJ2-2	15	TRBV28	TGTGCCAGCAGTCTACAGACAGGGGTGGGCGGGGAGCTGTTTTTT	CASSLQTGVGGELFF
.	few	TRBJ2-7	13	TRBV11-2	TGTGCCAGCAGTTCGGAGGCGACGGCCCGGCAGTACTTC	CASSSEATARQYF
.	.	TRBJ1-2	13	TRBV2	TGTGCCAGCACCGCTGACGGAGACTATGGCTACACCTTC	CASTADGDYGYTF
.	.	TRBJ1-1	14	TRBV6-8	TGTGCCACCGGAGAGGGCCGGAGGATCACTGAAGCTTTCTTT	CATGEGRRITEAFF
.	.	TRBJ1-5	14	TRBV6-5	TGTGCCAGCAGCCTTGGACAGTTCAATCAGCCCCAGCATTTT	CASSLGQFNQPQHF
TRBD1	.	TRBJ2-7	15	TRBV6-5	TGTGCCAGCACGGCAGGGGGCCGCCTCTCCTACGAGCAGTACTTC	CASTAGGRLSYEQYF
TRBD2	once	TRBJ2-1	16	TRBV19	TGTGCCAGTAGCGATAGGGTGGGACTAGCGGTCAATGAGCAGTTCTTC	CASSDRVGLAVNEQFF
.	.	TRBJ1-1	14	TRBV4-3	TGCGCCAGCAGCCAAAATACAGGGAGAACTGAAGCTTTCTTT	CASSQNTGRTEAFF
.	.	TRBJ1-2	14	TRBV28	TGTGCCAGCAGCCCACCGGACAGCAACTATGGCTACACCTTC	CASSPPDSNYGYTF
TRBD2	.	TRBJ2-3	19	TRBV19	TGTGCCAGTAGTATCAGTCCCCCCAGGACTAGCGGGGGAACAGATACGCAGTATTTT	CASSISPPRTSGGTDTQYF
.	few	TRBJ1-3	15	TRBV6-5	TGTGCCAGCACCAATGAAGGGAGCTCTGGAAACACCATATATTTT	CASTNEGSSGNTIYF
.	.	TRBJ1-4	15	TRBV10-3	TGTGCCATCAGTCCTTCGGGGGCAACTAATGAAAAACTGTTTTTT	CAISPSGATNEKLFF
.	.	TRBJ1-4	15	TRBV24-1	TGTGCCACCAGTGACTCCAGGGCAGGGGATGAAAAACTGTTTTTT	CATSDSRAGDEKLFF
TRBD2	.	TRBJ2-1	17	TRBV19	TGTGCCAGTAGTCCAGCGAGCGGGGGGGCTGGATACAATGAGCAGTTCTTC	CASSPASGGAGYNEQFF
.	.	TRBJ1-1	13	TRBV6-2/TRBV6-3	TGTGCCAGCAGTTACGAGGATCGTCCAGAAGCTTTCTTT	CASSYEDRPEAFF
.	.	TRBJ2-7	14	TRBV18	TGTGCCAGCTCACCAACAGGGTTAATCTACGAGCAGTACTTC	CASSPTGLIYEQYF
TRBD2	.	TRBJ2-1	16	TRBV6-4	TGTGCCAGCAGTGACCTAGCGGGGGGGGATTACAATGAGCAGTTCTTC	CASSDLAGGDYNEQFF
TRBD2	.	TRBJ2-1	15	TRBV5-4	TGTGCCAGCACCAGACTAGCGGAGGTCTACAATGAGCAGTTCTTC	CASTRLAEVYNEQFF
TRBD2	.	TRBJ2-1	15	TRBV28	TGTGCCAGCAGAACCCCTAGCGGGGGGGCCAATGAGCAGTTCTTC	CASRTPSGGANEQFF
TRBD2	.	TRBJ2-2	16	TRBV11-1	TGTGCCAGCAGCCCGACTAGCGGGACATTCACCGGGGAGCTGTTTTTT	CASSPTSGTFTGELFF
.	.	TRBJ2-7	13	TRBV6-5	TGTGCCAGCTGCTCTACCATCTCCTACGAGCAGTACTTC	CASCSTISYEQYF
.	.	TRBJ2-5	14	TRBV4-3	TGCGCCAGCAGCCCCGTCGGGGTGGGAGAGACCCAGTACTTC	CASSPVGVGETQYF
.	once	TRBJ2-1	15	TRBV6-2/TRBV6-3	TGTGCCAGCAGTTACGTCCCGGGGGACCGTGGTGAGCAGTTCTTC	CASSYVPGDRGEQFF
.	once	TRBJ2-1	16	TRBV7-6	TGTGCCAGCAGCTTAAACGTCCGGAGCTCCTACAATGAGCAGTTCTTC	CASSLNVRSSYNEQFF
.	once	TRBJ2-1	12	TRBV19	TGTGCCAGTAGCCCTCCGGACAATGAGCAGTTCTTC	CASSPPDNEQFF